This T cell receptor (beta chain) was captured by sequencing in a study of regulatory T cells in long-lasting Graves disease. This CDR3 comprises 14 residues. CDR1 is MNHNS, CDR2 SASEGT, per germline. V shed 6 bases, J shed 1 base, and the junction held 3 bases outside the gene matches. Ten or more counts support this clonotype. Combining iRepertoire HTBI primers with Arm-PCR of CDR3 regions, the authors built TCR beta libraries. Original data processing: Segment identification across samples yielded 62 TRBV and 14 to 15 TRBJ segments. Each CDR3 protein is one row after TCRdb ran MiXCR on the multiplex PCR reads. The V and J calls follow TCRdb's processing rather than the paper's. This table holds 200,000 to 250,000 distinct CDR3 sequences, 20% to 25% found once. The time point: newly diagnosed GD, antithyroid drugs for less than 3 months. RNA extracted from PBMCs served as the sequencing template.

This receptor was identified in a female donor with Graves disease. Sequences were derived from peripheral blood mononuclear cells (PBMCs), sampled at new diagnosis, from a patient treated with antithyroid drugs. The V call is TRBV6-1, the J call TRBJ1-5; 7 nucleotides agree with TRBD1. The CDR3 loop reads CASSKTGSNQPQHF. The CDR3, as DNA: TGTGCCAGCAGCAAGACAGGGAGCAATCAGCCCCAGCATTTT.